A selection of T cell receptor beta chains follows, all from one sample in a study of blood T cells in healthy people across ages. One entry per CDR3 protein results from TCRdb running MiXCR on the 5' RACE reads. Counted here are about 640,000 distinct CDR3 sequences, approximately 59% occurring once; the ten biggest clones make up 30% to 45%. The material sequenced was blood. These receptor sequences come from a man aged 55 to 70 in good health. The CDR3 runs from the conserved cysteine through the conserved F or W. D genes are given only for firm matches. Part of the rows lack a size; the others show once, few, many or a class for expanded clones.

>TRBV5-5|TRBD1|NA|TRBJ2-1
TGTGCCAGCAGCCGGACAGGGACCAATGAGCAGTTCTTC
CASSRTGTNEQFF
>TRBV6-1|TRBD2|NA|TRBJ2-3
TGTGCCAGCAGTCCAGGGAGCGGGGCGAGGGGCACAGATACGCAGTATTTT
CASSPGSGARGTDTQYF
>TRBV3-1|NA|NA|TRBJ1-5
TGTACCAGCAGCCAAGGTCGACAGAGCAATCAGCCCCAGCATTTT
CTSSQGRQSNQPQHF
>TRBV6-1|TRBD2|few|TRBJ2-7
TGTGCCAGCAGACCAGCGGGGGGTTCCTACGAGCAGTACTTC
CASRPAGGSYEQYF
>TRBV7-9|NA|NA|TRBJ2-7
TGTGCCAGCAGCTTAGCGGGCGGGAAATTTTACTCCTACGAGCAGTACTTC
CASSLAGGKFYSYEQYF
>TRBV24-1|TRBD1|NA|TRBJ2-1
TGTGCCACCAGTCCACCCGGGACAGAAAATGAGCAGTTCTTC
CATSPPGTENEQFF
>TRBV20-1|TRBD2|once|TRBJ2-3
TGCAGTGCCCCTGGACGGGGGGGCACAGATACGCAGTATTTT
CSAPGRGGTDTQYF
>TRBV27|TRBD2|NA|TRBJ2-1
TGTGCCAGCAGCTCGACTAGCGGACTTTACAATGAGCAGTTCTTC
CASSSTSGLYNEQFF
>TRBV11-2|NA|few|TRBJ2-1
TGTGCCTCGACCCGGGGGACCCTCTACAATGAGCAGTTCTTC
CASTRGTLYNEQFF
>TRBV2|NA|once|TRBJ1-2
TGTGCCAGCAGTGAGAACAGGAGGAACTATGGCTACACCTTC
CASSENRRNYGYTF
>TRBV20-1|TRBD1|NA|TRBJ2-5
TGCAGTGCTAGGGACAGGGTGGGACGGGAGACCCAGTACTTC
CSARDRVGRETQYF
>TRBV7-8|NA|NA|TRBJ2-6
TGTGCCAGCACCACGTCGGCAGGACTAAGCTCTGGGGCCAACGTCCTGACTTTC
CASTTSAGLSSGANVLTF
>TRBV15|TRBD1|NA|TRBJ2-3
TGTGCCACCAGCAGATACAGGGGCCGGGCAGATACGCAGTATTTT
CATSRYRGRADTQYF
>TRBV5-5|TRBD2|NA|TRBJ2-5
TGTGCCAGCAGCGAGGGACTAGCGGGGGGTCGACTTCAAGAGACCCAGTACTTC
CASSEGLAGGRLQETQYF